Below are 24 T cell receptor beta chains sequenced from a single sample in a study of regulatory T cells in long-lasting Graves disease. TCR beta libraries were built with iRepertoire HTBI primers and Arm-PCR of CDR3 regions. Via MiXCR, TCRdb re-called the multiplex PCR reads, giving one row per CDR3 protein. The data show about 430,000 distinct CDR3 sequences, approximately 16% seen once. Time point described: newly diagnosed GD, antithyroid drugs for less than 3 months. PBMC-extracted RNA yielded the TCR library. These data were also reused for a study on T cells in Graves' hyperthyroidism and ophthalmopathy.

The material sequenced was peripheral blood mononuclear cells (PBMCs), taken at new diagnosis, from a patient treated with antithyroid drugs. The source is a woman aged 40 to 50 with Graves disease.

This clonotype was recorded at least ten times. CDR3 coding DNA: TGTGCCAGCAGCGCCCGACCGCTCGGAGAGACCCAGTACTTC. Encoded protein: CASSARPLGETQYF. V gene TRBV9 combines with J gene TRBJ2-5; D is unresolved. Trimming shortened V by 3 bases and J by 4 bases, and 13 bases separated the two germline ends. This CDR3 contains 14 residues. Germline loops: CDR1 SGDLS, CDR2 YYNGEE.

This clonotype was recorded at least ten times. V and J are TRBV11-3 and TRBJ2-1; no clear D. V lost 0 bases to trimming and J lost 1 base, with 13 bases between them. The CDR3 has 17 residues. Germline-derived CDR1 and CDR2 are SGHNT and YENEEA. CDR3 in amino acids: CASSLDGRERSYNEQFF. The CDR3 DNA follows: TGTGCCAGCAGCTTAGATGGTAGGGAAAGATCCTACAATGAGCAGTTCTTC. Full variable domain (outside the CDR3, taken from reference TRBV11-3 and TRBJ2-1): EAGVVQSPRYKIIEKKQPVAFWCNPISGHNTLYWYLQNLGQGPELLIRYENEEAVDDSQLPKDRFSAERLKGVDSTLKIQPAELGDSAVYLCASSLDGRERSYNEQFFGPGTRLTVL.

The table lists this clonotype with a count of one. V usage is TRBV28 and J usage is TRBJ2-3; tentatively, D is TRBD2 (6 bases). The V and J ends lost 7 bases and 2 bases respectively, with 7 bases between them. Per germline, CDR1 MDHEN and CDR2 SYDVKM. There are 12 residues in the CDR3. The CDR3 coding sequence is TGTGCCAGCAAGGACTACACAGATACGCAGTATTTT. It yields the protein CASKDYTDTQYF.

This clonotype was seen repeatedly, ten times or more. This chain links TRBV5-6 with TRBJ2-7; 7 positions match TRBD1. This CDR3 has 16 residues. CDR1 and CDR2 from the germline V gene are SGHDT and YYEEEE. V gave up 2 bases and J gave up 0 bases; unmatched junction bases: 8. The CDR3 coding sequence is TGTGCCAGCAGCTTCGGACAGGCCCAGAGCTCCTACGAGCAGTACTTC. Translated, it gives CASSFGQAQSSYEQYF.

The sample holds many counts of this clonotype. The chain links TRBV2 to TRBJ2-7; D not certain. Trimming cost V 5 bases and J 2 bases, with 13 bases left between them. This CDR3 is 14 amino acids long. Germline CDR1 and CDR2: SNHLY and FYNNEI. DNA for the CDR3: TGTGCCAGCAGTCAAACTATTTTCCCCTACGAGCAGTACTTC. Its protein is CASSQTIFPYEQYF.

A word on this clonotype: A single base separates this from a much larger clone, so it may be a read error. The chain recombines TRBV27 with TRBJ1-2; 7 nucleotides agree with TRBD1. Germline-derived CDR1 and CDR2 are MNHEY and SMNVEV (reference sequence). The CDR3 contains 13 residues. Written as DNA, the CDR3 is TGTGCCACCAGTAGCCCGACAGGGTATGGCTACACCTTC. It translates to CATSSPTGYGYTF.

Many counts were recorded for this clonotype. V gene TRBV28 combines with J gene TRBJ1-4; D is ambiguous. Germline lookup yields CDR1 MDHEN and CDR2 SYDVKM. Trimming stripped 2 bases from V and 0 bases from J, with 13 bases between. The CDR3 covers 17 residues. CDR3 region: CASSLLLTPATNEKLFF. CDR3 DNA: TGTGCCAGCAGTTTACTTTTGACACCTGCAACTAATGAAAAACTGTTTTTT.

This clonotype turned up a few times. The chain combines TRBV3-1 with TRBJ1-6, with no clear D. This CDR3 is built from 14 residues. V was clipped by 6 bases and J by 7 bases, with 13 bases between them. CDR1 is LGHDT, CDR2 YNNKEL, per germline (reference sequence). CDR3 bases: TGTGCCAGCAGACACGGACGGGAAAATTCACCCCTCCACTTT. As protein: CASRHGRENSPLHF.

The gene calls are TRBV19 and TRBJ2-1; D is perhaps TRBD2 (5 bases). This CDR3 comprises 19 residues. Trimming pared 10 bases from V and 2 bases from J, leaving 30 bases between. Germline CDR1 and CDR2: LNHDA and SQIVND (reference sequence). The CDR3 bases are TGTGCCACCTCTTGGATCCTAGCCGCTAAACGAGACACCTACAATGAGCAGTTCTTC. Protein sequence: CATSWILAAKRDTYNEQFF. The variable domain in full, completed from reference TRBV19 and TRBJ2-1, reads DGGITQSPKYLFRKEGQNVTLSCEQNLNHDAMYWYRQDPGQGLRLIYYSQIVNDFQKGDIAEGYSVSREKKESFPLTVTSAQKNPTAFYLCATSWILAAKRDTYNEQFFGPGTRLTVL.

This clonotype occurred a few times. J is TRBJ2-2 and V is TRBV29-1, with D maybe TRBD2 (5 bases). The germline V gene encodes CDR1 SQVTM and CDR2 ANQGSEA. The CDR3 has 14 residues. With 6 bases removed from V and 2 bases from J, the gap between germline ends came to 13 bases. CDR3: CSVPSLLNTGELFF. The CDR3 DNA follows: TGCAGCGTGCCTAGCCTCCTTAACACCGGGGAGCTGTTTTTT.

This clonotype was detected ten times or more. V and J are TRBV27 and TRBJ2-7; perhaps TRBD1 as D (6 bases). Trimming stripped 2 bases from V and 2 bases from J, with 13 bases between. The CDR3 covers 15 residues. Germline assignment: CDR1 MNHEY and CDR2 SMNVEV (reference sequence). The DNA of the CDR3 is TGTGCCAGCAGTTTACCAGGGGCAGAGACCTACGAGCAGTACTTC. This encodes CASSLPGAETYEQYF.

This clonotype was counted many times. The chain joins TRBV19 to TRBJ2-2, with D tentatively TRBD2 (5 bases). In germline, CDR1 is LNHDA, CDR2 SQIVND (reference sequence). This CDR3 has 18 amino acids. V was pared by 6 bases and J by 1 base, with 21 bases between. Written as DNA, the CDR3 is TGTGCCAGTAGCCCCAATTGGGGTGAAGCGGAGAACACCGGGGAGCTGTTTTTT. This sequence encodes CASSPNWGEAENTGELFF. Using reference TRBV19 and TRBJ2-2 for the parts outside the CDR3, the full variable domain is DGGITQSPKYLFRKEGQNVTLSCEQNLNHDAMYWYRQDPGQGLRLIYYSQIVNDFQKGDIAEGYSVSREKKESFPLTVTSAQKNPTAFYLCASSPNWGEAENTGELFFGEGSRLTVL.

This clonotype was picked up many times. V and J are TRBV28 and TRBJ2-5; TRBD2 matches 7 bases. The germline gives CDR1 MDHEN, CDR2 SYDVKM. After removal of 7 bases from V and 2 bases from J, the junction contained 10 bases not matched to a gene. The CDR3 contains 15 residues. CDR3 sequence: CASTPRREVQETQYF. The CDR3 region has the DNA TGTGCCAGCACCCCCCGCCGGGAGGTGCAAGAGACCCAGTACTTC.

This clonotype was seen at least ten times. The chain is built from TRBV18 and TRBJ2-3, with 9 bases fitting TRBD2. V lost 2 bases and J lost 5; bases outside the gene matches: 2. The CDR3 length is 14 residues. Germline V gene sequence: CDR1 KGHSH, CDR2 LQKENI. CDR3 sequence (DNA): TGTGCCAGCTCACCATCTAGCGGGATAGATACGCAGTATTTT. It codes for CASSPSSGIDTQYF.

This clonotype was counted ten times or more. The chain joins TRBV12-3 or TRBV12-4 to TRBJ2-1; D is unresolved. V was clipped by 5 bases and J by 5 bases, with 7 bases between them. CDR3 length: 12 amino acids. The CDR3, as DNA: TGTGCCAGCAGTACCACAGACAATGAGCAGTTCTTC. It translates to CASSTTDNEQFF.

The V call is TRBV11-3, the J call TRBJ1-2; 8 positions agree with TRBD1. With V trimmed by 1 base and J by 10 bases, 11 bases remained unmatched. Germline CDR1 and CDR2: SGHNT and YENEEA. The CDR3 spans 15 residues. The CDR3 reads CASSLGVRQGLDYTF. CDR3 bases: TGTGCCAGCAGCTTAGGAGTACGACAGGGGCTTGACTACACCTTC.

This rearrangement joins TRBV28 to TRBJ1-3, with TRBD1 matching 8 bases. CDR3 length equals 15 residues. Germline V lookup: CDR1 MDHEN, CDR2 SYDVKM. Trimming at V came to 5 bases and at J to 4 bases, leaving 7 bases not matched to a gene. DNA for the CDR3: TGTGCCAGCAGTATGACAGGGGTTGCAGGAAACACCATATATTTT. Encoded protein: CASSMTGVAGNTIYF.

The chain carries TRBV11-2 and TRBJ2-5, with 9 bases fitting TRBD1. The CDR3 loop spans 15 amino acids. V was pared by 3 bases and J by 5 bases, with 7 bases of the junction left unmatched. Germline V gene lookup returns CDR1 SGHAT and CDR2 FQNNGV. The CDR3, as DNA: TGTGCCAGCAGCTTCCTGGACAGGGGATGGGAGACCCAGTACTTC. This translates into CASSFLDRGWETQYF.

This clonotype has a count of ten or more. The V gene is TRBV5-1, the J gene TRBJ2-7; TRBD2 matches 7 bases. V dropped 0 bases and J dropped 6; count of bases not matched to a gene: 9. The CDR3 contains 15 residues. The V gene's germline CDR1 is SGHRS and CDR2 YFSETQ. The CDR3 is CASSLDQRGLGEQYF. Written as DNA, the CDR3 is TGCGCCAGCAGCTTGGATCAGCGGGGCCTCGGCGAGCAGTACTTC.

There are many counts of this clonotype. This chain links TRBV2 with TRBJ1-4; a weak D match, TRBD1 (5 bases). The V gene lost 8 bases and the J gene lost 11 bases, with 15 bases spanning the gap. From germline, CDR1 is SNHLY and CDR2 FYNNEI. The CDR3 is made up of 12 amino acids. The CDR3 spells CASGAEDIKLFF. The CDR3 nucleotides read TGTGCCAGCGGGGCGGAGGATATTAAACTGTTTTTT. The complete variable domain, with remaining parts taken from reference TRBV2 and TRBJ1-4, reads EPEVTQTPSHQVTQMGQEVILRCVPISNHLYFYWYRQILGQKVEFLVSFYNNEISEKSEIFDDQFSVERPDGSNFTLKIRSTKLEDSAMYFCASGAEDIKLFFGSGTQLSVL.

This clonotype was seen many times. V is TRBV28 and J is TRBJ2-7, with D maybe TRBD1 (6 bases). The CDR3 contains 14 residues. CDR1 is MDHEN, CDR2 SYDVKM, per germline. Trimming removed 7 bases at V and 4 bases at J, with 17 bases between. The CDR3 DNA reads as TGTGCCAGCACCTTTGAGGGGACATTTTACGAGCAGTACTTC. The encoded protein is CASTFEGTFYEQYF.

At least ten counts were recorded for this clonotype. The rearrangement joins TRBV3-1 to TRBJ1-1, with D unresolved. The CDR3 has 14 amino acids. The V gene's germline CDR1 is LGHDT and CDR2 YNNKEL (reference sequence). V dropped 2 bases and J dropped 0 bases, with 7 bases sitting between them. The CDR3, as DNA: TGTGCCAGCAGCCAATCCAGGATGAACACTGAAGCTTTCTTT. Protein product: CASSQSRMNTEAFF.

This clonotype was seen many times. The chain recombines TRBV5-1 with TRBJ2-7; no clear D gene. Germline V gene lookup returns CDR1 SGHRS and CDR2 YFSETQ. Trimming pared 1 base from V and 7 bases from J, leaving 18 bases between. CDR3 size: 15 residues. Here the CDR3 reads CASSLNVGGPGEQYF. Here the CDR3 DNA reads TGCGCCAGCAGCTTGAATGTTGGCGGACCCGGGGAGCAGTACTTC.

A note on this clonotype: A much larger clone lies a single base off, so this may be a read error. The chain is built from TRBV11-3 and TRBJ1-1; D gene ambiguous. Trimming took 3 bases from V and 5 from J, leaving 13 bases between them. Germline loops: CDR1 SGHNT, CDR2 YENEEA. This CDR3 contains 14 residues. The CDR3 region is CASSLRQEYTEAFF. DNA of the CDR3: TGTGCCAGCAGCTTGAGGCAGGAGTATACTGAAGCTTTCTTT.